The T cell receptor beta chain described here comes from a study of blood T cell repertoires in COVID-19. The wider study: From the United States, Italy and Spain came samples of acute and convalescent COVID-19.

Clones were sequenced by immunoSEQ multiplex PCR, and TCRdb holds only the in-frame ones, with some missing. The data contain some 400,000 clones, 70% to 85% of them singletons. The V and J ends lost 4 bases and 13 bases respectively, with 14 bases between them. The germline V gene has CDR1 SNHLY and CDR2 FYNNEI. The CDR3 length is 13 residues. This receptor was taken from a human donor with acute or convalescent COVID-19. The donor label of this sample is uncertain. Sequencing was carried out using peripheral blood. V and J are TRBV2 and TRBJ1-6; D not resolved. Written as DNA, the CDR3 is TGTGCCAGCAGTGCAACCGGATGGGCTCCCCTCCACTTT. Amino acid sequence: CASSATGWAPLHF.